This T cell receptor (beta chain) was identified in a study of shared clonotypes between healthy human individuals. Findings and limits, study-wide: Approximately 4.9% of naive CD4 clonotypes were shared across several donors.

Remarks on this clone: Its specificity is not known.

Produced via immunoSEQ multiplex PCR; TCRdb's table is partial and in-frame only. The table records more than 550,000 clones, roughly 91% of them present only once. The receptor was isolated from a man aged 18 to 30 in good health. Some clones in this sample may be carry-over from other donors' samples. Source material: memory CD8+ T cells from PBMCs. Subset reported: CD45RO+ cells pooled with CCR7-negative TemRA cells.

CDR3 in amino acids: CASSGRTRETQYF. DNA of the CDR3: TGTGCCAGTAGTGGACGGACTCGGGAGACCCAGTACTTC. The rearrangement uses TRBV19 and TRBJ2-5; possible D gene TRBD2, 5 bases. The CDR3 has 13 amino acids. CDR1 is LNHDA and CDR2 is SQIVND in the germline V gene (reference sequence). With 5 bases removed from V and 5 bases from J, the gap between germline ends came to 12 bases.